The text below deals with one T cell receptor (beta chain). This sample was taken from a study of technical replicates of blood from a handful of donors. The CDR3 totals 12 residues. The ends were cut back, 0 bases at V and 6 bases at J, with 3 bases in the middle. Germline V gene lookup returns CDR1 SGHNT and CDR2 YENEEA. Using immunoSEQ multiplex PCR, the repertoire was profiled, and TCRdb retains in-frame clones only, with some absent. The data hold 80,000 or so clones, with over 95% observed a single time. V is TRBV11-3 and J is TRBJ2-1; unclear D gene. The sample comprised T cells isolated from PBMCs. This clonotype originated in a human donor in good health. In DNA, the CDR3 is TGTGCCAGCAGCTTAGACTTCAATGAGCAGTTCTTC. It translates to CASSLDFNEQFF.